Detailed here is one T cell receptor beta chain. For every subset, genomic DNA was evenly distributed across several immunoSEQ plates. Profiled with immunoSEQ multiplex PCR; TCRdb holds only in-frame clones, not every one. Among about 1.9 million clones listed, over 85% were seen once. The record originates from a study of shared clonotypes between healthy human individuals. Naive-designated CD8 cells lacked CD45RO, were positively enriched for CCR7, and omitted terminally differentiated effector memory CD45RA+ cells. Germline CDR1 and CDR2: MGHDK and SYGVNS. V was cut by 0 bases and J by 0 bases, with 6 bases left in between. CDR3 length: 14 amino acids.

The sample taken for sequencing was naive CD8+ T cells from PBMCs. The chain uses TRBV25-1 and TRBJ2-7; a weak D match, TRBD2 (5 bases). This TCR was recovered from a young man in good health. Some clones in this sample may be carry-over from other donors' samples. This CDR3 reads CASSEYGLSYEQYF. CDR3 bases: TGTGCCAGCAGTGAATACGGACTCTCCTACGAGCAGTACTTC.